This entry lists 26 T cell receptor beta chains sequenced from one sample in a study of ipilimumab plus nivolumab after autologous stem cell transplantation. Sequencing used immunoSEQ multiplex PCR; TCRdb keeps in-frame clones, though not all of them. The sample carries around 20,000 clones, around 80% recorded once. Sequenced material: PBMCs, taken in a trial of ipilimumab plus nivolumab as post-transplant consolidation. The receptors stem from a male donor with diffuse large B-cell lymphoma.

This chain uses TRBV27 with TRBJ1-5; no clear D gene. Deletions cut 6 bases from V and 0 bases from J, with 9 bases between. The CDR3 consists of 14 residues. Germline V CDR1 and CDR2: MNHEY, SMNVEV (reference sequence). CDR3 coding DNA: TGTGCCAGCAGGCCCCGACTTAGCAATCAGCCCCAGCATTTT. Translated, it gives CASRPRLSNQPQHF.

The genes are TRBV7-8 and TRBJ1-5; D unclear. Germline V gives CDR1 SGHVS, CDR2 FQNEAQ. Between the trimmed V and J ends, which lost 5 bases and 8 bases, there was a span of 16 bases. The CDR3 is 14 residues long. The CDR3 sequence is CASSRGRTVEPQHF. The CDR3 DNA reads as TGTGCCAGCAGCCGAGGACGGACTGTTGAGCCCCAGCATTTT.

The rearrangement uses TRBV4-3 and TRBJ2-7; 8 nucleotides match TRBD2. Germline assignment: CDR1 LGHNA and CDR2 YSLEER. The J segment lost 0 bases and the V segment lost 3 bases, leaving 10 bases of the junction unmatched. The CDR3 sequence is 17 residues long. The CDR3 DNA reads TGCGCCAGCAGCCAGGACGCGGGGGGCTCAAGCTCCTACGAGCAGTACTTC. This sequence encodes CASSQDAGGSSSYEQYF.

The V call is TRBV29-1, the J call TRBJ2-1; D gene uncertain. The V gene lost 7 bases and the J gene lost 8 bases, with 15 bases spanning the gap. The CDR3 covers 12 residues. Germline CDR1 reads SQVTM; CDR2 reads ANQGSEA. DNA for the CDR3: TGCAGCGCCCCGGGTGGGAACTATGAGCAGTTCTTC. Protein: CSAPGGNYEQFF.

This clone has just one count. The chain carries TRBV2 and TRBJ1-4, with 7 bases identical to TRBD1. V trimming: 5 bases; J trimming: 8 bases; junction bases outside the gene matches: 11. The CDR3 spans 15 residues. CDR1 and CDR2 (germline): SNHLY, FYNNEI. The CDR3 loop reads CASSPAGQSGEKLFF. CDR3 coding DNA: TGTGCCAGCAGTCCCGCGGGACAGTCGGGGGAAAAACTGTTTTTT.

This clone was seen only a few times. The CDR3 DNA is TGTGCCAGTAGTATGAACTATGGCTACACCTTC. Translation gives CASSMNYGYTF. The V gene is TRBV19, the J gene TRBJ1-2, with D unresolved. The CDR3 is 11 residues long. With 3 bases removed from V and 2 bases from J, the gap between germline ends came to 1 base. CDR1 is LNHDA, CDR2 SQIVND, per germline (reference sequence).

V is TRBV11-3 and J is TRBJ2-2, with 13 bases aligning to TRBD2. Germline lookup yields CDR1 SGHNT and CDR2 YENEEA. Germline trimming cut 4 bases from V and 7 bases from J; bases unmatched to any gene: 6. This CDR3 has 16 amino acids. Written as DNA, the CDR3 is TGTGCCAGCAGCTCACTAGCGGGGGGGCCTGACGGGGAGCTGTTTTTT. This codes for CASSSLAGGPDGELFF.

This clone has a single count. The V call is TRBV5-4, the J call TRBJ1-4, with D perhaps TRBD1 (6 bases). The CDR3 extends over 14 amino acids. V was shortened by 4 bases and J by 5 bases, with 12 bases between the two germline ends. CDR1 is SGHNT, CDR2 YYREEE, per germline (reference sequence). The CDR3 DNA sequence: TGTGCCAGCAGCCCGACAGGAAACAATGAAAAACTGTTTTTT. As protein: CASSPTGNNEKLFF.

V and J are TRBV2 and TRBJ2-3; 13 bases agree with TRBD2. CDR1 and CDR2 from the germline V gene are SNHLY and FYNNEI. This CDR3 has 14 amino acids. The V segment lost 4 bases and the J segment 6 bases; nucleotides outside the gene matches: 1. The CDR3 DNA is TGTGCCAGCAGTGTGACTAGCGGGGGGGATACGCAGTATTTT. Its protein product is CASSVTSGGDTQYF.

This clone was detected only a few times. The rearrangement links TRBV30 to TRBJ1-5; D not certain. The CDR3 loop spans 14 amino acids. Between the trimmed V and J ends, which lost 2 bases and 2 bases, there was a span of 10 bases. Germline CDR1 is GTSNPN and CDR2 is SVGIG (reference sequence). The CDR3 sequence is CAWSFLDGNQPQHF. CDR3 DNA: TGTGCCTGGAGTTTCTTGGATGGCAATCAGCCCCAGCATTTT. Full variable domain (outside the CDR3, taken from reference TRBV30 and TRBJ1-5): SQTIHQWPATLVQPVGSPLSLECTVEGTSNPNLYWYRQAAGRGLQLLFYSVGIGQISSEVPQNLSASRPQDRQFILSSKKLLLSDSGFYLCAWSFLDGNQPQHFGDGTRLSIL.

V gene TRBV2 combines with J gene TRBJ2-7; no firm D call. The germline V gene has CDR1 SNHLY and CDR2 FYNNEI. Trimming removed 8 bases from V and 4 bases from J, with 9 bases in between. The CDR3 length is 11 residues. The CDR3 DNA reads as TGTGCCAGCGCGGCGCAGTACGAGCAGTACTTC. It codes for CASAAQYEQYF.

The rearrangement joins TRBV5-4 to TRBJ2-7; the match to TRBD2 covers 13 bases. The CDR3 length is 15 residues. Looked up from germline, CDR1 is SGHNT and CDR2 is YYREEE (reference sequence). V lost 4 bases and J lost 5; bases outside the gene matches: 6. The CDR3: CASSLTSGGDDEQYF. The CDR3 DNA follows: TGTGCCAGCAGCCTCACTAGCGGGGGGGATGACGAGCAGTACTTC.

The V gene is TRBV9, the J gene TRBJ1-4; TRBD1 matches 8 bases. The CDR3 totals 16 residues. J lost 0 bases, V lost 0 bases, and 1 base had no gene match. The germline V gene has CDR1 SGDLS and CDR2 YYNGEE. The CDR3 reads CASSVGDRTTNEKLFF. The CDR3 DNA sequence: TGTGCCAGCAGCGTAGGGGACAGGACAACTAATGAAAAACTGTTTTTT.

This chain uses TRBV27 with TRBJ2-1; D may correspond to TRBD1 or TRBD2 (5 bases each). The germline V and J ends were trimmed by 2 bases and 7 bases, with 24 bases remaining between them. The CDR3 is 18 amino acids. CDR1 and CDR2 from the germline V gene are MNHEY and SMNVEV (reference sequence). The CDR3 region is CASSLRYVGTVTGNEQFF. The CDR3 DNA sequence: TGTGCCAGCAGTTTACGATACGTCGGGACCGTTACGGGAAATGAGCAGTTCTTC.

The J gene is TRBJ1-2, the V gene TRBV15, with D perhaps matching TRBD1 (6 bases). With 0 bases removed from V and 4 bases from J, the gap between germline ends came to 18 bases. The CDR3 is made up of 17 amino acids. CDR1 and CDR2 (germline): LNHNV, YYDKDF (reference sequence). Here the CDR3 reads CATSRDRGGALAYGYTF. In DNA, the CDR3 is TGTGCCACCAGCAGAGATCGGGGGGGGGCCTTGGCCTATGGCTACACCTTC.

This sequence joins TRBV7-6 and TRBJ2-7, with D possibly TRBD2 on 7 matching bases. This CDR3 has 17 amino acids. Germline V gene lookup returns CDR1 SGHVS and CDR2 FNYEAQ. The V end lost 4 bases, the J end lost 1 base, and 20 bases lay between the germline ends. CDR3 bases: TGTGCCAGCAGCTATCCCCGGGGGGCCGCACCTTCCTACGAGCAGTACTTC. Amino acid sequence: CASSYPRGAAPSYEQYF.

The genes are TRBV21-1 and TRBJ1-6; TRBD1 was called by the table and not checked on the DNA. TRBV21-1 is a pseudogene segment. The CDR3 sequence is 15 residues long. The CDR3 bases are TGTGCCAGCAGCGACAGGGTAACCTATAATTCACCCCTCCACTTT. This translates into CASSDRVTYNSPLHF.

The chain's CDR3 is CASSGWRGSQETQYF. The CDR3 nucleotides read TGTGCCAGCAGTGGGTGGCGGGGGAGCCAAGAGACCCAGTACTTC. The chain recombines TRBV6-1 with TRBJ2-5, with 7 bases that match TRBD2. Germline CDR1 reads MNHNS; CDR2 reads SASEGT. V lost 4 bases, J lost 1 base, and 6 bases stayed unmatched. The CDR3 loop spans 15 amino acids.

The J gene is TRBJ1-2, the V gene TRBV7-9; TRBD1 might be the D (5 bases). CDR1 and CDR2 (germline): SEHNR, FQNEAQ (reference sequence). The CDR3 runs to 14 residues. Trimming took off 0 bases at V and 8 bases at J, with 13 bases between the two ends. The CDR3 nucleotides read TGTGCCAGCAGCTTAGCACCGGTATCAGGGGGCTACACCTTC. Protein sequence: CASSLAPVSGGYTF. Looking up the rest from reference TRBV7-9 and TRBJ1-2 gives the full variable domain: DTGVSQNPRHKITKRGQNVTFRCDPISEHNRLYWYRQTLGQGPEFLTYFQNEAQLEKSRLLSDRFSAERPKGSFSTLEIQRTEQGDSAMYLCASSLAPVSGGYTFGSGTRLTVV.

The chain links TRBV28 to TRBJ2-1; 11 bases align to TRBD2. Germline V gene lookup returns CDR1 MDHEN and CDR2 SYDVKM. The trim removed 4 bases at V and 5 bases at J, leaving 7 bases unmatched. The CDR3 sequence is 16 residues long. The CDR3 DNA follows: TGTGCCAGCAGTTATAACCCGGGACTAGCGGACAATGAGCAGTTCTTC. This encodes CASSYNPGLADNEQFF. The entire variable domain, with the rest obtained from reference TRBV28 and TRBJ2-1, is as follows: DVKVTQSSRYLVKRTGEKVFLECVQDMDHENMFWYRQDPGLGLRLIYFSYDVKMKEKGDIPEGYSVSREKKERFSLILESASTNQTSMYLCASSYNPGLADNEQFFGPGTRLTVL.

This chain connects TRBV6-5 to TRBJ1-1; possibly TRBD1 for D (5 bases). Trimming stripped 9 bases from V and 5 bases from J, with 16 bases between. The CDR3 is made up of 13 amino acids. The V gene's germline CDR1 is MNHEY and CDR2 SVGAGI. CDR3 coding DNA: TGTGCCAGTCGCGGGCCGAAGGGGACTGAAGCTTTCTTT. Its translation is CASRGPKGTEAFF.

This chain links TRBV27 with TRBJ1-5; D is possibly TRBD1 (6 bases). V was cut by 3 bases and J by 3 bases, with 9 bases left in between. The CDR3 has 14 amino acids. Per the germline V gene, CDR1 is MNHEY and CDR2 is SMNVEV (reference sequence). In DNA, the CDR3 is TGTGCCAGCAGTTTTACAGGGTTCAATCAGCCCCAGCATTTT. Translating gives CASSFTGFNQPQHF.

This clone was seen only a few times. The chain uses TRBV10-2 and TRBJ2-7; a possible D gene is TRBD1 (6 bases). The V end was cut by 3 bases, the J end by 5 bases, with 14 bases between. Germline V gene lookup returns CDR1 WSHSY and CDR2 SAAADI. This CDR3 has 14 amino acids. CDR3 sequence reads: CASSDQGWANEQYF. The CDR3 DNA reads TGCGCCAGCAGTGATCAGGGGTGGGCTAACGAGCAGTACTTC.

The rearrangement joins TRBV10-3 to TRBJ1-1; TRBD1 agrees at 7 bases. In germline, CDR1 is ENHRY, CDR2 SYGVKD. With V trimmed by 8 bases and J by 0 bases, 3 bases remained unmatched. The CDR3 has 13 residues. Here the CDR3 reads CAIGQAMNTEAFF. CDR3 DNA sequence: TGTGCCATCGGACAGGCGATGAACACTGAAGCTTTCTTT.

This clone was recorded only once. This chain links TRBV4-3 with TRBJ2-7; TRBD2 agrees at 8 bases. Germline lookup yields CDR1 LGHNA and CDR2 YSLEER. The CDR3 has 15 residues. V was pared by 4 bases and J by 5 bases, with 10 bases of the junction left unmatched. CDR3 nucleotides: TGCGCCAGCAGCCCGTCCGGGGGGGGGCGGAACGAGCAGTACTTC. As protein: CASSPSGGGRNEQYF.

The chain employs TRBV5-1 and TRBJ2-3; D gene unclear. This CDR3 has 14 residues. Germline lookup yields CDR1 SGHRS and CDR2 YFSETQ. Trimming stripped 0 bases from V and 5 bases from J, with 10 bases between. The CDR3 is CASSLAAAKDTQYF. CDR3 in DNA: TGCGCCAGCAGCTTGGCGGCAGCCAAAGATACGCAGTATTTT.